Listed here are 15 T cell receptor beta chains from one sample, sequenced in a study of human T cells and chemical hapten exposure. MiXCR, run by TCRdb on the RACE reads, gives a single entry per CDR3 protein. Of 100,000 to 150,000 distinct CDR3 sequences listed, about 11% are singletons. Time point indicated: patch test 3, about 24 weeks after DPC sensitization. As for treatment: therapeutic diphenylcyclopropenone sensitization with weekly scalp DPC. The source material was whole blood, sampled in connection with sensitization to the hapten diphenylcyclopropenone (DPC). The receptors shown here come from a woman between 50 and 59 years old with alopecia areata. Some clones in this sample may be carry-over from other donors' samples.

This clonotype was seen only a few times. The chain recombines TRBV2 with TRBJ1-5, with D maybe TRBD1 (5 bases). Germline assignment: CDR1 SNHLY and CDR2 FYNNEI. Deletions cut 7 bases from V and 0 bases from J, with 16 bases between. There are 16 residues in the CDR3. CDR3 residues: CASTRWGVFSNQPQHF. The CDR3, as DNA: TGTGCCAGCACAAGGTGGGGGGTCTTTAGCAATCAGCCCCAGCATTTT.

This clonotype was recorded many times. The DNA for the CDR3 is TGTGCCAGCAGCCGGGGGGGCACAGATACGCAGTATTTT. It is translated as CASSRGGTDTQYF. The chain carries TRBV9 and TRBJ2-3, with 7 bases fitting TRBD2. This CDR3 region has 13 residues. Germline trimming cut 4 bases from V and 1 base from J; bases unmatched to any gene: 0. CDR1 SGDLS and CDR2 YYNGEE come from the germline V gene.

V usage is TRBV2 and J usage is TRBJ2-7, with D maybe TRBD2 (6 bases). Germline loops: CDR1 SNHLY, CDR2 FYNNEI. V gave up 6 bases and J gave up 3 bases, with 18 bases separating them. This CDR3 region has 15 residues. The CDR3 loop reads CASSAMNSGGYEQYF. CDR3 coding DNA: TGTGCCAGCAGCGCAATGAACTCCGGGGGCTACGAGCAGTACTTC.

V usage is TRBV29-1 and J usage is TRBJ2-5, with D maybe TRBD1 (5 bases). Per the germline V gene, CDR1 is SQVTM and CDR2 is ANQGSEA. The V end was cut by 4 bases, the J end by 5 bases, with 11 bases between. The CDR3 is made up of 12 amino acids. The CDR3 coding sequence is TGCAGCGTTGGATCAGGGCGGGAGACCCAGTACTTC. This gives the protein CSVGSGRETQYF.

The genes are TRBV29-1 and TRBJ1-2, with 7 bases matching TRBD1. Trimming at V came to 1 base and at J to 8 bases, leaving 10 bases not matched to a gene. The CDR3 has 14 amino acids. The germline V gene encodes CDR1 SQVTM and CDR2 ANQGSEA. CDR3 in amino acids: CSVEAGQAQGGYTF. The DNA for the CDR3 is TGCAGCGTTGAAGCCGGACAGGCGCAGGGAGGCTACACCTTC.

This clonotype was found a few times. The chain has TRBV29-1 and TRBJ2-3; the match to TRBD2 covers 8 bases. The CDR3 spans 13 residues. Germline CDR1 is SQVTM and CDR2 is ANQGSEA. The J segment lost 6 bases and the V segment lost 7 bases, leaving 9 bases of the junction unmatched. CDR3 sequence: CSGGGTRVDTQYF. As DNA, the CDR3 is TGCAGCGGGGGCGGGACTAGGGTCGATACGCAGTATTTT.

This chain connects TRBV30 to TRBJ2-3; TRBD2 matches 9 bases. Germline CDR1 and CDR2: GTSNPN and SVGIG (reference sequence). The CDR3 contains 14 residues. Trimming removed 5 bases from V and 3 bases from J; junction bases left unmatched: 6. Here the CDR3 DNA reads TGTGCCTGGGACCTAGCGGGAAGGACAGATACGCAGTATTTT. Its translation: CAWDLAGRTDTQYF.

This clonotype came up a few times. The V gene is TRBV5-6, the J gene TRBJ1-1; the D is unclear. Trimming cost V 3 bases and J 3 bases, with 9 bases left between them. The germline V gene has CDR1 SGHDT and CDR2 YYEEEE. The CDR3 has 13 amino acids. The CDR3 reads CASSSGGDTEAFF. The CDR3 coding sequence is TGTGCCAGCAGCTCCGGCGGGGACACTGAAGCTTTCTTT.

This clonotype was detected many times. The chain carries TRBV29-1 and TRBJ2-7, with 9 positions matching TRBD1. The CDR3 totals 11 residues. Losses at the gene ends were 7 bases for V and 5 bases for J; bases not matched to a gene: 3. Germline CDR1 and CDR2: SQVTM and ANQGSEA. CDR3 amino acids: CSGRQGDEQYF. The CDR3 nucleotides read TGCAGCGGTCGACAGGGGGACGAGCAGTACTTC.

This clonotype showed up many times. The genes are TRBV7-2 and TRBJ2-5, with D uncertain. Trimming took off 1 base at V and 4 bases at J, with 7 bases between the two ends. The CDR3 consists of 13 residues. Per the germline V gene, CDR1 is SGHTA and CDR2 is FQGNSA. The CDR3 loop is CASSLGPGETQYF. The CDR3 nucleotides read TGTGCCAGCAGCTTAGGACCTGGAGAGACCCAGTACTTC.

This clonotype turned up a few times. A much larger clonotype is one base distant, so this may be a read error. CDR3 DNA sequence: TGCAGTGCTAGGCCCAGCGGGAGGACCACAGATACGCAGTATTTT. Translated: CSARPSGRTTDTQYF. The chain combines TRBV20-1 with TRBJ2-3; 9 positions match TRBD2. Per the germline V gene, CDR1 is DFQATT and CDR2 is SNEGSKA (reference sequence). Trimming cost V 3 bases and J 2 bases; bases outside gene matches: 6. The CDR3 is made up of 15 amino acids.

This rearrangement joins TRBV6-5 to TRBJ1-2, with D maybe TRBD1 (6 bases). Germline CDR1 is MNHEY and CDR2 is SVGAGI. The CDR3 runs 15 residues. V lost 2 bases, J lost 2 bases, and 12 bases lay in between. The CDR3 here is CASSYRAQGNYGYTF. Written as DNA, the CDR3 is TGTGCCAGCAGTTACCGGGCCCAGGGGAACTATGGCTACACCTTC.

This chain joins TRBV5-4 and TRBJ1-1; unclear D gene. The CDR3 runs to 15 residues. Germline V lookup: CDR1 SGHNT, CDR2 YYREEE (reference sequence). Trimming removed 4 bases at V and 5 bases at J, with 18 bases between. The CDR3 DNA is TGTGCCAGCAGCCTTGCCAAGGGCGTAAGGACTGAAGCTTTCTTT. Encoded protein: CASSLAKGVRTEAFF. The whole variable domain, remainder taken from reference TRBV5-4 and TRBJ1-1, is ETGVTQSPTHLIKTRGQQVTLRCSSQSGHNTVSWYQQALGQGPQFIFQYYREEENGRGNFPPRFSGLQFPNYSSELNVNALELDDSALYLCASSLAKGVRTEAFFGQGTRLTVV.

This clonotype has more than one count but fewer than ten. This chain joins TRBV20-1 and TRBJ1-5; 9 bases align to TRBD1. The CDR3 has 12 amino acids. In germline, CDR1 is DFQATT, CDR2 SNEGSKA (reference sequence). Trimming cost V 4 bases and J 6 bases; bases outside gene matches: 1. This CDR3 is CSATDRGQPQHF. CDR3 coding DNA: TGCAGTGCTACGGACAGGGGTCAGCCCCAGCATTTT.

This clonotype was seen only a few times. V and J are TRBV4-1 and TRBJ2-6; no firm D call. Germline-derived CDR1 and CDR2 are MGHRA and YSYEKL. V was cut by 1 base and J by 0 bases, with 4 bases left in between. This CDR3 has 15 residues. The CDR3 reads CASSQVLSGANVLTF. The CDR3 bases are TGCGCCAGCAGCCAAGTGCTCTCTGGGGCCAACGTCCTGACTTTC.